This TCR beta chain was sequenced in a study of technical replicates of blood from a few donors. Only one count was recorded for this clone. The V end lost 5 bases, the J end lost 5 bases, and 9 bases lay between the germline ends. This CDR3 spans 12 amino acids. Per the germline V gene, CDR1 is SGHVS and CDR2 is FQNEAQ. TCRdb's copy holds only in-frame clones and misses some; the assay was immunoSEQ multiplex PCR. The table records some 94,000 clones, about 94% of them present only once. The source of this sequence is a human donor in good health. Sequenced input: T cells isolated from PBMCs. The rearrangement uses TRBV7-8 and TRBJ1-1, with D possibly TRBD1 on 5 matching bases. The CDR3: CASSPGSTEAFF. The CDR3 nucleotides are TGTGCCAGCAGCCCAGGGTCTACTGAAGCTTTCTTT.